This entry lists 7 T cell receptor beta chains sequenced from one sample in a study of shared T cell receptors in the human thymus. Profiled with immunoSEQ multiplex PCR; TCRdb holds only in-frame clones, not every one. The data show more than 550,000 clones, approximately 85% seen once. The sample also formed part of further work on human thymus T cells.

Material: thymocytes. The source of these receptors is a girl less than two years old with a congenital heart defect.

The chain carries TRBV7-2 and TRBJ1-1; tentative D call: TRBD1 (6 bases). Germline CDR1 SGHTA, CDR2 FQGNSA. The V and J ends lost 5 bases and 5 bases respectively, with 15 bases between them. The CDR3 spans 14 residues. This CDR3 reads CASSLPGTKTEAFF. In DNA form, the CDR3 reads TGTGCCAGCAGCCTACCCGGGACAAAGACTGAAGCTTTCTTT.

The CDR3 DNA follows: TGTGCCAGTAGTATTTGGCGTTGGACAGGACTTCAAGTCGACTATGGCTACACCTTC. Encoded protein: CASSIWRWTGLQVDYGYTF. This chain joins TRBV19 and TRBJ1-2; the match to TRBD1 covers 7 bases. CDR1 is LNHDA, CDR2 SQIVND, per germline (reference sequence). The CDR3 consists of 19 residues. The V gene end was trimmed by 3 bases and the J gene end by 3 bases; junction bases not matched to a gene: 19.

The chain combines TRBV19 with TRBJ2-7, with 11 bases matching TRBD1. CDR1 and CDR2 from the germline V gene are LNHDA and SQIVND (reference sequence). The CDR3 runs to 15 residues. Trimming took 5 bases from V and 5 from J; bases not matched to a gene: 8. The CDR3 sequence: CASSPWDRGKNEQYF. In nucleotides, the CDR3 is TGTGCCAGTAGTCCTTGGGACAGGGGGAAGAACGAGCAGTACTTC.

The CDR3 loop reads CASSQDPRLTKGVFTEAFF. In DNA, the CDR3 is TGTGCCAGCAGCCAAGATCCGAGATTAACTAAAGGGGTATTCACTGAAGCTTTCTTT. V gene TRBV4-2 combines with J gene TRBJ1-1, with D tentatively TRBD1 (5 bases). This CDR3 has 19 residues. The V and J ends lost 0 bases and 4 bases respectively, with 24 bases between them. CDR1 and CDR2 from the germline V gene are LGHNA and YNFKEQ.

The chain carries TRBV15 and TRBJ2-1, with 7 bases identical to TRBD1. There are 11 residues in the CDR3. V trimming: 4 bases; J trimming: 10 bases; junction bases outside the gene matches: 1. Germline CDR1 reads LNHNV; CDR2 reads YYDKDF (reference sequence). For the CDR3, the DNA is TGTGCCACCAGCATGGACAGGGAGCAGTTCTTC. Translated: CATSMDREQFF.

The count of this clone is one. The chain has TRBV5-4 and TRBJ2-1, with 9 bases aligning to TRBD1. J was trimmed by 9 bases and V by 4 bases; bases with no gene match: 5. CDR1 is SGHNT and CDR2 is YYREEE in the germline V gene (reference sequence). The CDR3 is 13 amino acids. DNA of the CDR3: TGTGCCAGCAGCGGGGACAGGGAGGGTGAGCAGTTCTTC. Translated, it gives CASSGDREGEQFF.

The chain carries TRBV6-5 and TRBJ2-5, with 7 bases identical to TRBD2. Germline values: CDR1 MNHEY, CDR2 SVGAGI. V shed 4 bases, J shed 7 bases, and the junction held 15 bases outside the gene matches. The CDR3 loop spans 16 amino acids. DNA of the CDR3: TGTGCCAGCAGTTTTTCCGGGACTACGGGGTTCGGGACCCAGTACTTC. This codes for CASSFSGTTGFGTQYF.